The 22 T cell receptor beta chains reported below all come from one sample, sequenced in a study of CD8 T cells in Susac syndrome. Random hexamers were used to reverse transcribe the RNA input (0.5 to 1 ug). TCRdb used MiXCR to reprocess the immunoSEQ multiplex PCR reads, holding one entry per CDR3 protein. The sample has some 120,000 distinct CDR3 sequences; around 94% are singletons. Material: CD8+ T cells from PBMCs. Every receptor here comes from a human donor with Susac syndrome.

In this sample, this clonotype turned up a few times. V is TRBV5-6 and J is TRBJ2-1; 7 nucleotides align to TRBD2. The germline V gene encodes CDR1 SGHDT and CDR2 YYEEEE. Trimming cost V 4 bases and J 2 bases; bases outside gene matches: 9. The CDR3 covers 16 residues. The CDR3 bases are TGTGCCAGCAGCCCCGAGGGCGGGGGAGCCTACAATGAGCAGTTCTTC. It encodes CASSPEGGGAYNEQFF.

V gene TRBV15 combines with J gene TRBJ1-6; D not resolved. This CDR3 region has 14 residues. V lost 1 base and J 8 bases, leaving 9 bases between the germline ends. The germline V gene encodes CDR1 LNHNV and CDR2 YYDKDF (reference sequence). The CDR3 bases are TGTGCCACCAGCAGAGTGGCAGTAGATTCACCCCTCCACTTT. Protein: CATSRVAVDSPLHF.

The chain uses TRBV20-1 and TRBJ1-5; maybe TRBD1 (5 bases). The CDR3 loop spans 14 amino acids. Germline assignment: CDR1 DFQATT and CDR2 SNEGSKA (reference sequence). Between the trimmed V and J ends, which lost 3 bases and 6 bases, there was a span of 15 bases. The CDR3 protein is CSASLPGSSQPQHF. CDR3 nucleotides: TGCAGTGCTAGCCTACCAGGGAGTAGTCAGCCCCAGCATTTT.

This chain connects TRBV5-6 to TRBJ2-7; D gene ambiguous. The CDR3 extends over 15 amino acids. V shed 4 bases and J shed 2 bases, with 16 bases lying between them. The germline gives CDR1 SGHDT, CDR2 YYEEEE. The CDR3 loop reads CASSPEGQGTYEQYF. The CDR3 coding sequence is TGTGCCAGCAGCCCTGAAGGGCAAGGGACCTACGAGCAGTACTTC.

Turning to this clonotype: The DNA is left out, because the CDR3 cannot be placed on it with certainty; the CDR3 is given as TCRdb lists it. The V gene is TRBV7-9, the J gene TRBJ2-7; TRBD2, the table's D call, lacks a check against the DNA. The CDR3 is made up of 19 amino acids, end residues included. CDR1 SEHNR and CDR2 FQNEAQ come from the germline V gene (reference sequence). This CDR3 is CASSIGTSGRLYKYFGQYF.

The gene calls are TRBV7-9 and TRBJ1-2; no reliable D call. The V gene's germline CDR1 is SEHNR and CDR2 FQNEAQ (reference sequence). This CDR3 is built from 13 residues. Trimming shortened V by 0 bases and J by 1 base, and 3 bases separated the two germline ends. The chain's CDR3 is CASSLAINYGYTF. The DNA of the CDR3 is TGTGCCAGCAGCTTAGCGATTAACTATGGCTACACCTTC. The variable domain in full, completed from reference TRBV7-9 and TRBJ1-2, reads DTGVSQNPRHKITKRGQNVTFRCDPISEHNRLYWYRQTLGQGPEFLTYFQNEAQLEKSRLLSDRFSAERPKGSFSTLEIQRTEQGDSAMYLCASSLAINYGYTFGSGTRLTVV.

CDR3 coding DNA: TGTGCCAGCAGTGCCCGCGGGGAAGATACGCAGTATTTT. As protein: CASSARGEDTQYF. The J gene is TRBJ2-3, the V gene TRBV6-4; TRBD2 is a possible D gene (6 bases). The germline gives CDR1 MRHNA, CDR2 SNTAGT. The CDR3 has 13 residues. With 4 bases removed from V and 5 bases from J, the gap between germline ends came to 10 bases.

This chain uses TRBV14 with TRBJ1-5; 9 bases map to TRBD1. With V trimmed by 4 bases and J by 6 bases, 4 bases remained unmatched. Germline V lookup: CDR1 SGHDN, CDR2 FVKESK. The CDR3 is 14 amino acids. The chain's CDR3 is CASSRTGAGQPQHF. CDR3 sequence (DNA): TGTGCCAGCAGCCGGACAGGGGCTGGTCAGCCCCAGCATTTT.

This chain connects TRBV4-1 to TRBJ2-7; 7 bases are a match to TRBD1. Per germline, CDR1 MGHRA and CDR2 YSYEKL. Trimming removed 3 bases from V and 4 bases from J; junction bases left unmatched: 9. CDR3 length: 15 residues. CDR3 bases: TGCGCCAGCAGCCAGGAAATGATACAGGGGTACGAGCAGTACTTC. It yields the protein CASSQEMIQGYEQYF.

This chain uses TRBV3-1 with TRBJ2-1; a possible D gene is TRBD2 (5 bases). Germline V CDR1 and CDR2: LGHDT, YNNKEL (reference sequence). The CDR3 totals 16 residues. Between the trimmed V and J ends, which lost 3 bases and 3 bases, there was a span of 15 bases. CDR3 sequence reads: CASSHPTEDGYNEQFF. CDR3 DNA: TGTGCCAGCAGCCACCCGACGGAGGACGGCTACAATGAGCAGTTCTTC.

The chain couples TRBV5-6 to TRBJ2-1; 8 nucleotides align to TRBD1. The CDR3 spans 15 residues. Trimming at V came to 5 bases and at J to 4 bases, leaving 8 bases not matched to a gene. The germline V gene has CDR1 SGHDT and CDR2 YYEEEE. The CDR3 sequence: CASSHGTGAYNEQFF. The CDR3 bases are TGTGCCAGCAGTCACGGGACAGGCGCATACAATGAGCAGTTCTTC.

This clonotype was found a few times. The chain carries TRBV6-1 and TRBJ1-2; 7 nucleotides align to TRBD1. In germline, CDR1 is MNHNS, CDR2 SASEGT. With V trimmed by 7 bases and J by 7 bases, 12 bases remained unmatched. The CDR3 has 14 residues. In DNA, the CDR3 is TGTGCCAGCACCACCTGGGACAGTCAGTCTGGCTACACCTTC. The encoded protein is CASTTWDSQSGYTF.

The chain has TRBV7-9 and TRBJ2-5, with 11 nucleotides matching TRBD2. This CDR3 contains 15 residues. Trimming at V came to 4 bases and at J to 5 bases, leaving 6 bases not matched to a gene. Germline CDR1 SEHNR, CDR2 FQNEAQ (reference sequence). The DNA of the CDR3 is TGTGCCAGCAGCTCGGGACTAGCGGTCGGGGAGACCCAGTACTTC. Residues: CASSSGLAVGETQYF.

This chain joins TRBV18 and TRBJ2-7; D unresolved. The V end was cut by 3 bases, the J end by 3 bases, with 12 bases between. CDR1 KGHSH and CDR2 LQKENI come from the germline V gene. There are 14 residues in the CDR3. The CDR3 here is CASSPSVSGYEQYF. CDR3 in DNA: TGTGCCAGCTCACCTTCTGTGTCTGGCTACGAGCAGTACTTC.

This clonotype was recorded once. The chain carries TRBV4-1 and TRBJ1-1, with 7 positions matching TRBD1. After removal of 0 bases from V and 0 bases from J, the junction contained 10 bases not matched to a gene. CDR1 and CDR2 from the germline V gene are MGHRA and YSYEKL. The CDR3 loop spans 18 amino acids. DNA for the CDR3: TGCGCCAGCAGCCAAGATCCGTTGACAGGGCCCCTGAACACTGAAGCTTTCTTT. Its translation is CASSQDPLTGPLNTEAFF.

V and J are TRBV20-1 and TRBJ1-6; no definite D call. CDR3 length equals 16 residues. Deletions cut 4 bases from V and 0 bases from J, with 13 bases between. Germline CDR1 is DFQATT and CDR2 is SNEGSKA (reference sequence). CDR3 nucleotides: TGCAGTGCTACAGCGGACGGAAGCTCCTATAATTCACCCCTCCACTTT. This sequence encodes CSATADGSSYNSPLHF.

The chain combines TRBV4-1 with TRBJ1-4; 8 bases are a match to TRBD1. The CDR3 spans 16 residues. With 2 bases clipped from V and 3 bases from J, the junction kept 5 bases outside the gene matches. Per germline, CDR1 MGHRA and CDR2 YSYEKL. The CDR3 nucleotides read TGCGCCAGCAGCCAAACGCAACAGGGGGCTAATGAAAAACTGTTTTTT. It codes for CASSQTQQGANEKLFF.

This sequence joins TRBV20-1 and TRBJ1-5; 7 bases agree with TRBD1. CDR1 and CDR2 from the germline V gene are DFQATT and SNEGSKA (reference sequence). After removal of 1 base from V and 6 bases from J, the junction contained 6 bases not matched to a gene. The length of the CDR3 is 14 residues. This CDR3 reads CSARVDRESQPQHF. The CDR3 nucleotides are TGCAGTGCTAGAGTTGACAGGGAAAGTCAGCCCCAGCATTTT.

The V call is TRBV27, the J call TRBJ2-1; the match to TRBD1 covers 11 bases. The CDR3 is 18 residues long. Germline CDR1 and CDR2: MNHEY and SMNVEV (reference sequence). Trimming at V came to 4 bases and at J to 7 bases, leaving 15 bases not matched to a gene. CDR3 in DNA: TGTGCCAGCAGTTCCCCCTCACGGGGACAGGGGGTGCAAAATGAGCAGTTCTTC. Amino acids: CASSSPSRGQGVQNEQFF.

The J gene is TRBJ1-4, the V gene TRBV12-5, with unresolved D. CDR3 length equals 12 residues. Trimming removed 3 bases at V and 8 bases at J, with 7 bases between. Germline assignment: CDR1 LGHNT and CDR2 FRNRAP. The CDR3 DNA reads as TGTGCTAGTGGTTTCCCCAGGGAAAAACTGTTTTTT. Protein: CASGFPREKLFF.

This chain connects TRBV30 to TRBJ1-5; possible D gene TRBD1, 6 bases. CDR1 GTSNPN and CDR2 SVGIG come from the germline V gene (reference sequence). The V end lost 1 base, the J end lost 4 bases, and 8 bases lay between the germline ends. This CDR3 has 13 amino acids. The CDR3 sequence: CAWSGQDNQPQHF. The CDR3, as DNA: TGTGCCTGGAGTGGACAGGATAATCAGCCCCAGCATTTT.

The V gene is TRBV20-1, the J gene TRBJ2-5, with D perhaps assigned TRBD1 or TRBD2 (5 bases each). The CDR3 runs to 14 residues. The V end was cut by 3 bases, the J end by 5 bases, with 16 bases between. Looked up from germline, CDR1 is DFQATT and CDR2 is SNEGSKA (reference sequence). CDR3 coding DNA: TGCAGTGCTAGCGGGGACGAGCATGGGGAGACCCAGTACTTC. The encoded protein is CSASGDEHGETQYF.